This entry lists 18 T cell receptor beta chains sequenced from one sample in a study of cytomegalovirus exposure and HLA in healthy donors. 13 Jbeta primers and 60 Vbeta primers were used for the PCR. Only in-frame clones appear in the TCRdb table, and some are missing; sequencing was by immunoSEQ multiplex PCR. The data show around 140,000 clones, approximately 84% seen once. The source material was PBMCs. Receptors originate from a woman aged 55-75 years in good health and CMV-seropositive.

The chain joins TRBV5-4 to TRBJ2-7, with unresolved D. Germline-derived CDR1 and CDR2 are SGHNT and YYREEE (reference sequence). The V and J ends lost 0 bases and 4 bases respectively, with 8 bases between them. This CDR3 region has 13 residues. CDR3: CASSLDYQYEQYF. CDR3 nucleotide sequence: TGTGCCAGCAGCTTGGACTATCAGTACGAGCAGTACTTC.

The genes are TRBV20-1 and TRBJ2-7; D perhaps matches TRBD2 (5 bases). Trimming pared 6 bases from V and 4 bases from J, leaving 10 bases between. The V gene's germline CDR1 is DFQATT and CDR2 SNEGSKA (reference sequence). This CDR3 contains 11 residues. CDR3 loop: CSASREYEQYF. CDR3 coding DNA: TGCAGTGCGAGTAGGGAGTACGAGCAGTACTTC.

J is TRBJ1-1 and V is TRBV7-2; TRBD1 matches 7 bases. In germline, CDR1 is SGHTA, CDR2 FQGNSA. The V segment lost 5 bases and the J segment 9 bases; nucleotides outside the gene matches: 9. The length of the CDR3 is 13 residues. The CDR3 DNA reads as TGTGCCAGCAGCAAAGACAGGGCCCACCAAGCTTTCTTT. Translation: CASSKDRAHQAFF.

This clone has a handful of counts. This sequence joins TRBV5-8 and TRBJ1-2, with 11 positions matching TRBD1. The CDR3 is made up of 15 amino acids. With 4 bases clipped from V and 4 bases from J, the junction kept 6 bases outside the gene matches. Germline V gene sequence: CDR1 SGHTS, CDR2 YDEGEE. The CDR3: CASSPRTGGAYGYTF. DNA for the CDR3: TGTGCCAGCAGCCCTAGGACAGGGGGCGCCTATGGCTACACCTTC.

The V gene is TRBV29-1, the J gene TRBJ2-1; 7 positions agree with TRBD2. The V gene end was trimmed by 0 bases and the J gene end by 0 bases; junction bases not matched to a gene: 2. This CDR3 contains 15 residues. CDR1 is SQVTM and CDR2 is ANQGSEA in the germline V gene. The CDR3 is CSVEDRLASYNEQFF. The CDR3, as DNA: TGCAGCGTTGAAGATCGACTAGCCTCCTACAATGAGCAGTTCTTC.

The rearrangement links TRBV27 to TRBJ2-1; D remains ambiguous. The CDR3 is made up of 14 amino acids. Germline-derived CDR1 and CDR2 are MNHEY and SMNVEV (reference sequence). Trimming shortened V by 2 bases and J by 0 bases, and 5 bases separated the two germline ends. CDR3 bases: TGTGCCAGCAGTTTACTTAGCTCCTACAATGAGCAGTTCTTC. Protein sequence: CASSLLSSYNEQFF.

This clone was counted between two and nine times. The chain carries TRBV27 and TRBJ1-2; D may be TRBD1 (6 bases). CDR3 length: 16 amino acids. Germline V gene sequence: CDR1 MNHEY, CDR2 SMNVEV (reference sequence). Trimming pared 4 bases from V and 2 bases from J, leaving 17 bases between. The CDR3 DNA follows: TGTGCCAGCAGTTCGCGGGGGCGAAGTCGGAACTATGGCTACACCTTC. Residues: CASSSRGRSRNYGYTF.

This chain joins TRBV6-6 and TRBJ1-1, with 7 bases that match TRBD1. This CDR3 has 13 residues. J gave up 1 base and V 6 bases, and 2 bases lay outside the gene matches. The germline V gene encodes CDR1 MNHNY and CDR2 SVGAGI (reference sequence). The CDR3 region has the DNA TGTGCCAGCAGGGCAGGGGGGAACACTGAAGCTTTCTTT. It translates to CASRAGGNTEAFF.

CDR3: CATSRDILSEAFF. In nucleotides, the CDR3 is TGTGCCACCAGCAGAGACATCCTATCAGAAGCTTTCTTT. The chain carries TRBV15 and TRBJ1-1; D is ambiguous. The CDR3 loop spans 13 amino acids. V dropped 0 bases and J dropped 8 bases, with 10 bases sitting between them. Germline CDR1 reads LNHNV; CDR2 reads YYDKDF (reference sequence).

The V and J genes are TRBV2 and TRBJ2-2; D is perhaps TRBD2 (6 bases). Per germline, CDR1 SNHLY and CDR2 FYNNEI. This CDR3 has 15 residues. V was trimmed by 10 bases and J by 3 bases, leaving 18 bases between them. CDR3 loop: CATPTSDRDTGELFF. DNA for the CDR3: TGTGCCACCCCGACTAGTGACCGGGACACCGGGGAGCTGTTTTTT.

CDR3 coding DNA: TGTGCCAGCAGTGATCGTCGGGGGTACGAAAAACTGTTTTTT. Its protein is CASSDRRGYEKLFF. The J gene is TRBJ1-4, the V gene TRBV2; TRBD1 is a possible D gene (5 bases). The CDR3 extends over 14 amino acids. Germline-derived CDR1 and CDR2 are SNHLY and FYNNEI. V lost 3 bases, J lost 8 bases, and 13 bases lay in between.

The CDR3 sequence is CSVADTTYEQYF. Here the CDR3 DNA reads TGCAGCGTTGCGGACACCACCTACGAGCAGTACTTC. V usage is TRBV29-1 and J usage is TRBJ2-7; perhaps TRBD1 as D (5 bases). V was shortened by 4 bases and J by 2 bases, with 9 bases between the two germline ends. CDR1 is SQVTM and CDR2 is ANQGSEA in the germline V gene. The CDR3 extends over 12 amino acids.

The V gene is TRBV29-1, the J gene TRBJ2-5; 8 bases align to TRBD2. With 4 bases clipped from V and 4 bases from J, the junction kept 5 bases outside the gene matches. CDR3 length equals 13 residues. The germline CDR1 and CDR2 sequences are SQVTM and ANQGSEA. CDR3 bases: TGCAGCGTTGCGGCGGGGGGCATAGAGACCCAGTACTTC. It encodes CSVAAGGIETQYF.

The J gene is TRBJ2-2, the V gene TRBV21-1; the table's D gene call, TRBD2, was not cross checked with the DNA. TRBV21-1 is shown as a pseudogene. The CDR3 has 19 amino acids. The CDR3 reads CASSKGKTSGLRGTGELFF. As DNA, the CDR3 is TGTGCCAGCAGCAAAGGGAAGACTAGCGGGTTAAGGGGCACCGGGGAGCTGTTTTTT.

The rearrangement joins TRBV4-1 to TRBJ1-2; 7 nucleotides match TRBD1. CDR3 length: 15 residues. The germline V gene encodes CDR1 MGHRA and CDR2 YSYEKL. The trim removed 0 bases at V and 10 bases at J, leaving 11 bases unmatched. CDR3 sequence reads: CASSQEVGQHGNYTF. CDR3 nucleotides: TGCGCCAGCAGCCAAGAAGTGGGACAGCACGGGAACTACACCTTC.

The chain recombines TRBV30 with TRBJ2-2, with 9 bases fitting TRBD1. J was trimmed by 6 bases and V by 3 bases; bases with no gene match: 2. The V gene's germline CDR1 is GTSNPN and CDR2 SVGIG (reference sequence). The CDR3 consists of 13 residues. CDR3 residues: CAWRGQGAGELFF. The CDR3 region has the DNA TGTGCCTGGAGGGGACAGGGTGCCGGGGAGCTGTTTTTT. The whole variable domain, filled in from reference TRBV30 and TRBJ2-2, reads SQTIHQWPATLVQPVGSPLSLECTVEGTSNPNLYWYRQAAGRGLQLLFYSVGIGQISSEVPQNLSASRPQDRQFILSSKKLLLSDSGFYLCAWRGQGAGELFFGEGSRLTVL.

This clone has only a few counts. J is TRBJ2-7 and V is TRBV19; 9 bases line up with TRBD1. With V trimmed by 5 bases and J by 2 bases, 7 bases remained unmatched. This CDR3 spans 15 amino acids. Germline V lookup: CDR1 LNHDA, CDR2 SQIVND (reference sequence). CDR3 coding DNA: TGTGCCAGTAGTCGGACAGGGGCCAAAACCTACGAGCAGTACTTC. This gives the protein CASSRTGAKTYEQYF.

The chain couples TRBV28 to TRBJ2-1, with TRBD2 matching over 7 bases. The CDR3 contains 16 residues. Germline V gene sequence: CDR1 MDHEN, CDR2 SYDVKM. The V gene end was trimmed by 10 bases and the J gene end by 0 bases; junction bases not matched to a gene: 12. The CDR3 sequence is CATGSLAGSSYNEQFF. The DNA for the CDR3 is TGTGCCACCGGATCATTAGCGGGTAGCTCCTACAATGAGCAGTTCTTC.